This passage covers 15 T cell receptor beta chains from one sample sequenced in a study of blood T cell repertoires in COVID-19. The protocol was immunoSEQ multiplex PCR, while the TCRdb copy is restricted to in-frame clones and leaves out a portion. The repertoire holds 150,000 to 200,000 clones, with roughly 84% as singletons. Sequencing used PBMCs or T cells enriched from blood (not recorded which). The receptor set was obtained from a woman aged 55-75 years who had recovered from COVID-19.

Concerning this clone itself: One end of the junction is discordant with germline, which a read error may explain. The J gene is TRBJ1-2, the V gene TRBV30; possibly TRBD1 for D (6 bases). Per the germline V gene, CDR1 is GTSNPN and CDR2 is SVGIG (reference sequence). The length of the CDR3 is 12 residues. CDR3 DNA sequence: TGTGCCTGGGATCTCCCGGGGGGGCCTTTAGGCTTC. Its protein is CAWDLPGGPLGF.

The chain uses TRBV27 and TRBJ1-6, with D unclear. From germline, CDR1 is MNHEY and CDR2 SMNVEV (reference sequence). Trimming left V 3 bases short and J 3 bases short, with 9 bases between. The CDR3 spans 15 residues. CDR3 DNA: TGTGCCAGCAGTTTGGAGGGTAACTATAATTCACCCCTCCACTTT. This gives the protein CASSLEGNYNSPLHF.

The chain uses TRBV19 and TRBJ1-1; possible D gene TRBD1, 6 bases. The CDR3 loop spans 16 amino acids. Germline CDR1 and CDR2: LNHDA and SQIVND (reference sequence). The V end was cut by 6 bases, the J end by 2 bases, with 19 bases between. As DNA, the CDR3 is TGTGCCAGTAGGGGGTCCGGGGGGCGGTTCAACACTGAAGCTTTCTTT. It encodes CASRGSGGRFNTEAFF.

The rearrangement uses TRBV11-2 and TRBJ2-5; 10 bases agree with TRBD2. CDR1 is SGHAT and CDR2 is FQNNGV in the germline V gene. After removal of 1 base from V and 5 bases from J, the junction contained 10 bases not matched to a gene. The CDR3 loop spans 17 amino acids. The CDR3 DNA is TGTGCCAGCAGCTTAGGCCTTCCTAGCGGGAGCTGGGAGACCCAGTACTTC. This encodes CASSLGLPSGSWETQYF. Filled out from reference TRBV11-2 and TRBJ2-5, the complete variable domain reads EAGVAQSPRYKIIEKRQSVAFWCNPISGHATLYWYQQILGQGPKLLIQFQNNGVVDDSQLPKDRFSAERLKGVDSTLKIQPAKLEDSAVYLCASSLGLPSGSWETQYFGPGTRLLVL.

This chain links TRBV20-1 with TRBJ1-1; D is unclear. Germline loops: CDR1 DFQATT, CDR2 SNEGSKA (reference sequence). The CDR3 length is 13 residues. Between the trimmed V and J ends, which lost 3 bases and 4 bases, there was a span of 12 bases. CDR3 sequence (DNA): TGCAGTGCTAGTGGGCAGACGGGCACTGAAGCTTTCTTT. The encoded protein is CSASGQTGTEAFF.

The chain carries TRBV6-6 and TRBJ2-7, with 7 bases lining up with TRBD1. The V gene end was trimmed by 5 bases and the J gene end by 2 bases; junction bases not matched to a gene: 15. Germline CDR1 reads MNHNY; CDR2 reads SVGAGI (reference sequence). There are 17 residues in the CDR3. CDR3 sequence: CASSPDDYTGAPYEQYF. CDR3 DNA sequence: TGTGCCAGCAGTCCCGACGATTACACAGGGGCCCCCTACGAGCAGTACTTC.

The CDR3 DNA sequence: TGTGCCAGCAGCCCTGTTCGGGGGAGTGTTCAGCCCCAGCATTTT. It is translated as CASSPVRGSVQPQHF. The V and J genes are TRBV7-6 and TRBJ1-5, with D perhaps matching TRBD1 (5 bases). The CDR3 consists of 15 residues. CDR1 is SGHVS, CDR2 FNYEAQ, per germline. Trimming took off 5 bases at V and 6 bases at J, with 17 bases between the two ends.

The chain couples TRBV19 to TRBJ2-1, with D possibly TRBD2 on 5 matching bases. In germline, CDR1 is LNHDA, CDR2 SQIVND (reference sequence). CDR3 length: 15 amino acids. V lost 3 bases to trimming and J lost 8 bases, with 17 bases between them. The CDR3 loop reads CASSIESRGLHEQFF. CDR3 coding DNA: TGTGCCAGTAGTATCGAAAGTAGAGGGCTACATGAGCAGTTCTTC.

This clone appeared many times. The CDR3 DNA follows: TGTGCCAGTAGCGACCGGGACAGCGACAATCAGCCCCAGCATTTT. Encoded protein: CASSDRDSDNQPQHF. V gene TRBV19 combines with J gene TRBJ1-5; 7 positions agree with TRBD1. From germline, CDR1 is LNHDA and CDR2 SQIVND (reference sequence). The junction had 8 bases not matched to a gene; V was cut back by 6 bases and J by 3 bases. The CDR3 sequence is 15 residues long.

This clone was counted only a few times. This sequence joins TRBV10-3 and TRBJ1-1; D not resolved. V dropped 6 bases and J dropped 1 base, with 15 bases sitting between them. The CDR3 consists of 15 residues. Germline loops: CDR1 ENHRY, CDR2 SYGVKD. The chain's CDR3 is CAISAGFQGNTEAFF. The CDR3 bases are TGTGCCATCAGCGCGGGATTTCAAGGGAACACTGAAGCTTTCTTT.

The chain carries TRBV11-2 and TRBJ2-2; possible D gene TRBD1, 5 bases. The CDR3 extends over 13 amino acids. Germline values: CDR1 SGHAT, CDR2 FQNNGV. V lost 5 bases, J lost 7 bases, and 11 bases lay in between. CDR3 sequence reads: CASSPYRRGELFF. The CDR3 DNA follows: TGTGCCAGCAGCCCGTACAGGCGCGGGGAGCTGTTTTTT.

This rearrangement joins TRBV10-3 to TRBJ2-5, with a tentative D call TRBD2 (5 bases). This CDR3 comprises 13 residues. CDR1 ENHRY and CDR2 SYGVKD come from the germline V gene. The V end lost 0 bases, the J end lost 3 bases, and 5 bases lay between the germline ends. The CDR3 protein is CAISESREETQYF. The DNA of the CDR3 is TGTGCCATCAGTGAGTCGAGGGAAGAGACCCAGTACTTC.

With respect to this clone: Compared with germline, one end of the junction differs, possibly owing to a read error. The same CDR3 arises from other DNA sequences in this sample as well. The chain is built from TRBV3-1 (or the pseudogene TRBV3-2) and TRBJ1-2, with TRBD1 matching 7 bases. From germline, CDR1 is LGHDT and CDR2 YNNKEL (reference sequence). The CDR3 spans 15 residues. CDR3: CASSHADRANYGYTF. CDR3 DNA sequence: TGTGCTAGCAGCCATGCAGACAGGGCAAACTATGGCTACACCTTC.

The rearrangement links TRBV19 to TRBJ2-5; 9 bases agree with TRBD2. The CDR3 runs to 15 residues. CDR1 is LNHDA and CDR2 is SQIVND in the germline V gene (reference sequence). The V gene end was trimmed by 5 bases and the J gene end by 3 bases; junction bases not matched to a gene: 7. The CDR3 here is CASSSLAGTEETQYF. As DNA, the CDR3 is TGTGCCAGTAGTTCCCTAGCGGGGACAGAAGAGACCCAGTACTTC.

The gene calls are TRBV5-1 and TRBJ1-4; tentative D call: TRBD1 (6 bases). Between the trimmed V and J ends, which lost 0 bases and 7 bases, there was a span of 16 bases. This CDR3 has 16 amino acids. The germline CDR1 and CDR2 sequences are SGHRS and YFSETQ. CDR3 protein: CASSLDLQGRGEKLFF. CDR3 DNA: TGCGCCAGCAGCTTGGACCTCCAGGGGAGGGGTGAAAAACTGTTTTTT.